This TCR beta chain came from a study of blood T cell repertoires in COVID-19. About the research overall: The United States, Italy and Spain supplied acute and convalescent COVID-19 samples. PBMCs, B-cell-depleted T cells, or T cells were the source of the cDNA or gDNA that made up the material.

CDR3 length: 14 residues. Losses at the gene ends were 4 bases for V and 3 bases for J; bases not matched to a gene: 4. Germline V gene lookup returns CDR1 KGHSH and CDR2 LQKENI. Original data processing: Reference gene primer amplification yielded estimated nucleated cell counts. Assay used: immunoSEQ multiplex PCR; TCRdb lists only in-frame clones, some missing. V and J calls plus clone size are reproduced from that table; the DNA served to infer D and trimming. The sample yields around 180,000 clones, 60% to 85% seen once. This TCR was sampled from a man in his sixties with active or convalescent COVID-19. Input material: peripheral blood. The chain couples TRBV18 to TRBJ2-7; TRBD2 matches at 9 bases. CDR3 region: CASSQLAGLYEQYF. Written as DNA, the CDR3 is TGTGCCAGCTCACAACTAGCGGGTCTCTACGAGCAGTACTTC.